This T cell receptor (beta chain) was recorded in a study of early T cells in non-severe SARS-CoV-2 infection. This clonotype was seen many times. Each single cDNA molecule received a unique molecular identifier. TCRdb fed the 5' RACE reads into MiXCR, producing one record per CDR3 protein. Of about 11,000 distinct CDR3 sequences in the sample, approximately 4.4% were seen once. This CDR3 contains 14 residues. After removal of 4 bases from V and 5 bases from J, the junction contained 6 bases not matched to a gene. Germline CDR1 SGHAT, CDR2 FQNNGV. Material: whole blood. The chain combines TRBV11-2 with TRBJ1-1; 8 bases line up with TRBD1. This clonotype was sampled from an adult who was a healthcare worker with PCR-confirmed SARS-CoV-2 infection or an uninfected control (not recorded which). The CDR3 nucleotides are TGTGCCAGCAGCTCCCAGGGGGCGCTTACTGAAGCTTTCTTT. This gives the protein CASSSQGALTEAFF.